The subject of this entry is one TCR beta chain. What it recognizes is unknown. The people who gave samples were healthy Caucasians from Russia, aged about 6 to 95. Every sample yielded at least 6.5 million isolated PBMCs. This specimen belongs to a study of blood T cells in healthy people across ages. Findings and limits, study-wide: Possibly, changes in expanded clonotypes were confounded because donor CMV status was unknown. With unsorted PBMCs, a conclusive comparison of naive versus antigen-experienced cells was not possible.

For the second PCR, which ran for 7 to 11 cycles, a sample-barcoded 5' primer and a J-beta primer mix were used. TCRdb recomputed calls from the 5' RACE reads with MiXCR, one row per CDR3 protein. The sample has 730,000 or so distinct CDR3 sequences; roughly 44% are singletons. Sequencing used blood. The TCR was taken from a woman aged 60-75 years in good health.

The CDR3 spells CAIRGAPNEQFF. The CDR3 coding sequence is TGTGCCATCAGAGGAGCCCCCAATGAGCAGTTCTTC. The chain uses TRBV10-3 and TRBJ2-1; no clear D. The germline V and J ends were trimmed by 6 bases and 6 bases, with 9 bases remaining between them. This CDR3 has 12 residues. Germline V gene lookup returns CDR1 ENHRY and CDR2 SYGVKD.